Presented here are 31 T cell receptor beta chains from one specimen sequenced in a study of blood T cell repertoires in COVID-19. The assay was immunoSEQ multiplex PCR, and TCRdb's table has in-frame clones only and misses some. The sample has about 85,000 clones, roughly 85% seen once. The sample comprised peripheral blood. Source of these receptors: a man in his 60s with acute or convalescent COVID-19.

CDR3 amino acids: CASSKTGRDLGGSYNEQFF. CDR3 DNA: TGTGCCAGTAGTAAAACAGGGAGGGATTTAGGCGGGTCCTACAATGAGCAGTTCTTC. This chain uses TRBV19 with TRBJ2-1; tentative D call: TRBD2 (7 bases). Deletions cut 4 bases from V and 1 base from J, with 23 bases between. Looked up from germline, CDR1 is LNHDA and CDR2 is SQIVND (reference sequence). The CDR3 is made up of 19 amino acids.

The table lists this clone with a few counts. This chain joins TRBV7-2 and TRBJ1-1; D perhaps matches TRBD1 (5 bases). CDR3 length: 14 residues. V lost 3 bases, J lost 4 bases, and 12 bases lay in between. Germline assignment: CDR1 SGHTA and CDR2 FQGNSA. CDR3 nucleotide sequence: TGTGCCAGCAGCTTCCAGGGCGGGGCCACTGAAGCTTTCTTT. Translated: CASSFQGGATEAFF.

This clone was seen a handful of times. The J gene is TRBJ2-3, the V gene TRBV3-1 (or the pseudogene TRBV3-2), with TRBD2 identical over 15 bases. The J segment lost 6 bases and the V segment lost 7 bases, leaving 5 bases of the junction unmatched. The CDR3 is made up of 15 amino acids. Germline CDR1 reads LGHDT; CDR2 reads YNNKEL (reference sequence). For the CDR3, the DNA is TGTGCCAGCAACGGACTAGCGGGGGGGCCGGATACGCAGTATTTT. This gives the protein CASNGLAGGPDTQYF.

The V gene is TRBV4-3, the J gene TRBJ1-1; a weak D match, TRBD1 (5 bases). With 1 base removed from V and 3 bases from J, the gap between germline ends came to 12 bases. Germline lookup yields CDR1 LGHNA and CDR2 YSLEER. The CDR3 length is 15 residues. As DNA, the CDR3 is TGCGCCAGCAGCCAAGTCGGGACGGGGGACACTGAAGCTTTCTTT. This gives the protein CASSQVGTGDTEAFF.

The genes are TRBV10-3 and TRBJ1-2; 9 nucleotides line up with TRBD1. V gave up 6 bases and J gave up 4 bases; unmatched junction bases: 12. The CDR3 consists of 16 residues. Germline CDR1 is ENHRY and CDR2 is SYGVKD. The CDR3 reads CAISAIPGQGAYGYTF. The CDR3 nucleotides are TGTGCCATCAGCGCTATTCCGGGACAGGGTGCCTATGGCTACACCTTC.

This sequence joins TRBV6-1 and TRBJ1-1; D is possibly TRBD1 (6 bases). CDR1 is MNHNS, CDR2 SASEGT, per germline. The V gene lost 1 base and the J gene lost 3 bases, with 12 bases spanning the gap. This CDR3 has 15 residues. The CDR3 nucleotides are TGTGCCAGCAGTGAAGAAGGGACATTATACACTGAAGCTTTCTTT. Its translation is CASSEEGTLYTEAFF.

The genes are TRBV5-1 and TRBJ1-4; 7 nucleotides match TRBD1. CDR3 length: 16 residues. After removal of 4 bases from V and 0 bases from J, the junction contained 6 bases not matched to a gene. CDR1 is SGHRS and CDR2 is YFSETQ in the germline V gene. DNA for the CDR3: TGCGCCAGCAGCGTCGGGACAGTGGCAACTAATGAAAAACTGTTTTTT. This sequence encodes CASSVGTVATNEKLFF.

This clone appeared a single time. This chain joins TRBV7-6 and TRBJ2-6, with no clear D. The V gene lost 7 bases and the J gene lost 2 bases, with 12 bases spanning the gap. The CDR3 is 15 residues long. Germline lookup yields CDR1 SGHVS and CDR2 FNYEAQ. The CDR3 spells CASTLSFPGANVLTF. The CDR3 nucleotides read TGTGCCAGCACTCTTTCTTTCCCTGGGGCCAACGTCCTGACTTTC.

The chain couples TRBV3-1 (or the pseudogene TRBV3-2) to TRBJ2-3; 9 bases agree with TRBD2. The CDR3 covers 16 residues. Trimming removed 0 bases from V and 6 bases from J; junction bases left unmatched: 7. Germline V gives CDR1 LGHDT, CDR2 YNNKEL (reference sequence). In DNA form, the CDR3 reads TGTGCCAGCAGCCAAGATCTCCCCAGCGGGGGGGATACGCAGTATTTT. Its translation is CASSQDLPSGGDTQYF.

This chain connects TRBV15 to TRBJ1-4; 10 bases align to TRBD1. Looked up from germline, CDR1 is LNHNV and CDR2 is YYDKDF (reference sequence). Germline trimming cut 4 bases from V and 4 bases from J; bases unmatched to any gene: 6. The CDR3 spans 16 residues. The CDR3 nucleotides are TGTGCCACCAGCAACGACAGGGGGCTGATTAATGAAAAACTGTTTTTT. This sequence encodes CATSNDRGLINEKLFF.

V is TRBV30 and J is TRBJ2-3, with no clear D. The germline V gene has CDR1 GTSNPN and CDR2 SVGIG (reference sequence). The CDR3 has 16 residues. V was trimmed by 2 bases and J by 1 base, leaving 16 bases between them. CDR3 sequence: CAWSSLGRPRTDTQYF. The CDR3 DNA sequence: TGTGCCTGGAGTAGTCTTGGCAGGCCACGCACAGATACGCAGTATTTT.

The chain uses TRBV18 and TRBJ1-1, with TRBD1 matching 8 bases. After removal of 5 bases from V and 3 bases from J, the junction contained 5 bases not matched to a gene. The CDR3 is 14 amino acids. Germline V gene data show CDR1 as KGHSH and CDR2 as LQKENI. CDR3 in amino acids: CASSSSQGDTEAFF. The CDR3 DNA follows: TGTGCCAGCTCATCTTCACAGGGGGACACTGAAGCTTTCTTT.

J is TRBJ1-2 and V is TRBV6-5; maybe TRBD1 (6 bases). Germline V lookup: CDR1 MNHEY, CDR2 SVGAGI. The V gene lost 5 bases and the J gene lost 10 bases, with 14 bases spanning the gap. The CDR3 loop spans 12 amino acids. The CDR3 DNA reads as TGTGCCAGCAGTCCTCTGGACAGCGTCTACACCTTC. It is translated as CASSPLDSVYTF.

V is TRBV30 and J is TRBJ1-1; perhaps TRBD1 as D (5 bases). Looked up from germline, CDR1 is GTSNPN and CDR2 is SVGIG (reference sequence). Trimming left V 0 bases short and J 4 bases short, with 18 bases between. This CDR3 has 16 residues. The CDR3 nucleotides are TGTGCCTGGAGTGTATTGTATGGGAGGGGAGTCACTGAAGCTTTCTTT. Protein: CAWSVLYGRGVTEAFF.

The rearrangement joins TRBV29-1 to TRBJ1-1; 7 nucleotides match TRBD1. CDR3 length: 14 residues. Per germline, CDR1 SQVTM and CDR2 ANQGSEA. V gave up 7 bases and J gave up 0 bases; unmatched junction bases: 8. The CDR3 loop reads CSAWDRGLNTEAFF. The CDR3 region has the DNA TGCAGCGCCTGGGACAGAGGGTTGAACACTGAAGCTTTCTTT. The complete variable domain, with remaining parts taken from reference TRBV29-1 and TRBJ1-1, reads SAVISQKPSRDICQRGTSLTIQCQVDSQVTMMFWYRQQPGQSLTLIATANQGSEATYESGFVIDKFPISRPNLTFSTLTVSNMSPEDSSIYLCSAWDRGLNTEAFFGQGTRLTVV.

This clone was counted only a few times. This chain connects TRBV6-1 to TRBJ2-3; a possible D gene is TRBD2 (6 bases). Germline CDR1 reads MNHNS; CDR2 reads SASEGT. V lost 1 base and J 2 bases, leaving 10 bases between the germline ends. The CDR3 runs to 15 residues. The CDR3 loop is CASSEGLGNTDTQYF. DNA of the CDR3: TGTGCCAGCAGTGAAGGACTAGGAAACACAGATACGCAGTATTTT.

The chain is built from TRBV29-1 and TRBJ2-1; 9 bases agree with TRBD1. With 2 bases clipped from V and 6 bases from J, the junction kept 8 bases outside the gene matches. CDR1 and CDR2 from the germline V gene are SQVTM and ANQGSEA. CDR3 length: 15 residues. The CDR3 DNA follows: TGCAGCGTTGAACCGGGACAGGGAGTCGTCAATGAGCAGTTCTTC. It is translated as CSVEPGQGVVNEQFF.

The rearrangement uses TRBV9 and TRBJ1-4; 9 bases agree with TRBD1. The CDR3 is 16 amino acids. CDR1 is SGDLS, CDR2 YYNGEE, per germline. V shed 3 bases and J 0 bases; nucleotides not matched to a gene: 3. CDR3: CASSEDRGSTNEKLFF. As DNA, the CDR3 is TGTGCCAGCAGCGAGGACAGGGGCTCAACTAATGAAAAACTGTTTTTT.

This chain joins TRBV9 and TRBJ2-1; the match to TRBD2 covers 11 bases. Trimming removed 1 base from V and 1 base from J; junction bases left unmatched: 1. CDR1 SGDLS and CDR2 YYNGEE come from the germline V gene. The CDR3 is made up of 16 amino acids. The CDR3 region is CASSVRLAGSYNEQFF. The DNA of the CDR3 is TGTGCCAGCAGCGTACGACTAGCGGGGTCCTACAATGAGCAGTTCTTC.

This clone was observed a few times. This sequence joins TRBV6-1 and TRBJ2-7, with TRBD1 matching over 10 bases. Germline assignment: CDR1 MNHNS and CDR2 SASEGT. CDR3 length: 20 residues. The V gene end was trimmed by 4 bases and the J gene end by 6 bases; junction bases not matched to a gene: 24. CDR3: CASSVKAPSWDRGQQGEQYF. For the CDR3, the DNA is TGTGCCAGCAGTGTAAAAGCCCCGTCTTGGGACAGGGGCCAGCAGGGCGAGCAGTACTTC.

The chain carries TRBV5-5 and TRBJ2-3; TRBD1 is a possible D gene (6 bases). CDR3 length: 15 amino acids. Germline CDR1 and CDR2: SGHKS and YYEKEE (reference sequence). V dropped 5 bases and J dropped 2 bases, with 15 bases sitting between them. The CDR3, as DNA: TGTGCCAGCAGTTTCTCGGACAGCCCCACAGATACGCAGTATTTT. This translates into CASSFSDSPTDTQYF.

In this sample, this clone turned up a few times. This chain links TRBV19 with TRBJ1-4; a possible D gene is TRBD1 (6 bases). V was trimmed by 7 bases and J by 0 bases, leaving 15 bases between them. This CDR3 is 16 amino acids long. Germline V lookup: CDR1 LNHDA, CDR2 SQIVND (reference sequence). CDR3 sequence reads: CASTSGHLATNEKLFF. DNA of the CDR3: TGTGCCAGTACCTCGGGACACCTTGCAACTAATGAAAAACTGTTTTTT.

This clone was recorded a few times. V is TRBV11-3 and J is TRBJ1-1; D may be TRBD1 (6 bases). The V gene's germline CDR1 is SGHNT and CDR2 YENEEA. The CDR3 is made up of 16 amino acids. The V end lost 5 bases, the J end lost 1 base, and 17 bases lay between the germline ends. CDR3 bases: TGTGCCAGCAGCCCCGGGAGGGGGGGATCGAACACTGAAGCTTTCTTT. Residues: CASSPGRGGSNTEAFF.

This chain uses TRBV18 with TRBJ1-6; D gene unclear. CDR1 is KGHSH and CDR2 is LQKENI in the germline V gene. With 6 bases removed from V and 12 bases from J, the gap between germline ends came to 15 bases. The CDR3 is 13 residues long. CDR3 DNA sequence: TGTGCCAGCTCGCCGGACTCTCTGGGACCCCTCCACTTT. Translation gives CASSPDSLGPLHF.

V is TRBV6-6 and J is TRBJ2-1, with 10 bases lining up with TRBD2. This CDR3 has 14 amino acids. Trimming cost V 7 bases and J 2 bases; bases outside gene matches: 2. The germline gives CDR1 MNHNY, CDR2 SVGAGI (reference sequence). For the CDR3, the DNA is TGTGCCAGCACCCTAGCGGGGGCCTACAATGAGCAGTTCTTC. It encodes CASTLAGAYNEQFF.

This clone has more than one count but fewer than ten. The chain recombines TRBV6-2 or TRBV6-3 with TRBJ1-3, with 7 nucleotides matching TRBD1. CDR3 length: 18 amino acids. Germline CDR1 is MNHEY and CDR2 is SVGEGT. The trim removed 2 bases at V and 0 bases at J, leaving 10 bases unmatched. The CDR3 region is CASSYEAGQLISGNTIYF. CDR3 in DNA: TGTGCCAGCAGTTACGAGGCGGGACAGTTAATCTCTGGAAACACCATATATTTT.

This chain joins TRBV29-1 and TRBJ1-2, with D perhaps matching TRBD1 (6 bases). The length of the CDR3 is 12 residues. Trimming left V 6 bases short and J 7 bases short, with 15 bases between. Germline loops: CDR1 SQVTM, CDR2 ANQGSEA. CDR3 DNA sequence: TGCAGCGTGGGGTTACAGGGATCTGGCTACACCTTC. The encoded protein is CSVGLQGSGYTF.

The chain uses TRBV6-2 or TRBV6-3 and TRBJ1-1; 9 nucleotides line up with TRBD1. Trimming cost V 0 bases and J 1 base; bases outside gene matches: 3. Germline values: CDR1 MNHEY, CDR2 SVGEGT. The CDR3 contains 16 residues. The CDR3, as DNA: TGTGCCAGCAGTTACTCAAGGGACAGGGCGAACACTGAAGCTTTCTTT. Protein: CASSYSRDRANTEAFF.

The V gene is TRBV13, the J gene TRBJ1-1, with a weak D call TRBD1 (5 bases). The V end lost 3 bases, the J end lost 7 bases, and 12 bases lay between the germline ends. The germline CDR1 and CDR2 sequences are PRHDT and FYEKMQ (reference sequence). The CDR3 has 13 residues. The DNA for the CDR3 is TGTGCCAGCAGCTTGCCAGGGTTGGGTGAAGCTTTCTTT. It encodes CASSLPGLGEAFF.

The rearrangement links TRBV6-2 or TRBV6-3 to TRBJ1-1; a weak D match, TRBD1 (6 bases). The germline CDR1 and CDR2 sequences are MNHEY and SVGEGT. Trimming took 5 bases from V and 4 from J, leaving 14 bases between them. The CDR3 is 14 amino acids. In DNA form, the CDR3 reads TGTGCCAGCAGTCTAACAGGGAGAAGCACTGAAGCTTTCTTT. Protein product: CASSLTGRSTEAFF.

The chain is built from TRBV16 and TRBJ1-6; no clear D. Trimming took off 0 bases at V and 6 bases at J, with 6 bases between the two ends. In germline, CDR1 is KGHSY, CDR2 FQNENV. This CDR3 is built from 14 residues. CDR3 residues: CASSQSTGNSPLHF. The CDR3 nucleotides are TGTGCCAGCAGCCAATCGACTGGTAATTCACCCCTCCACTTT.